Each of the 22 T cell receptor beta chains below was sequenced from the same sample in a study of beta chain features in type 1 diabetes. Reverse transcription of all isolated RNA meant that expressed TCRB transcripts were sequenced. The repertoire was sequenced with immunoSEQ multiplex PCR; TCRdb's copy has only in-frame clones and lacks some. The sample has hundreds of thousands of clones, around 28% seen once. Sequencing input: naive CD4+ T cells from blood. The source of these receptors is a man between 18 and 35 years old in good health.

This CDR3 reads CASSQEGTGNQPQHF. In nucleotides, the CDR3 is TGTGCCAGCAGCCAAGAGGGGACAGGTAATCAGCCCCAGCATTTT. The rearrangement links TRBV4-2 to TRBJ1-5, with 8 positions matching TRBD1. Losses at the gene ends were 0 bases for V and 4 bases for J; bases not matched to a gene: 2. CDR1 and CDR2 from the germline V gene are LGHNA and YNFKEQ. The CDR3 has 15 residues.

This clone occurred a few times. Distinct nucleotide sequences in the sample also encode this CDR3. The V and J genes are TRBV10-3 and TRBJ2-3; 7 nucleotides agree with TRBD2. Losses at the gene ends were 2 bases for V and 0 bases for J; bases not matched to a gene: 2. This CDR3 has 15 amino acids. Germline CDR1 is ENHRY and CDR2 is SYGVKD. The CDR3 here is CAISELAASTDTQYF. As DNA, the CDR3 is TGTGCCATCAGTGAGCTAGCGGCTAGCACAGATACGCAGTATTTT.

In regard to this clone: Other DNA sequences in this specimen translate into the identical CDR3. This chain's CDR3 is CASRTANTGELFF. In DNA, the CDR3 is TGTGCCAGCAGGACTGCCAACACCGGGGAGCTGTTTTTT. This sequence joins TRBV28 and TRBJ2-2; the D is unclear. V lost 6 bases, J lost 2 bases, and 7 bases lay in between. The CDR3 is 13 amino acids. CDR1 is MDHEN, CDR2 SYDVKM, per germline.

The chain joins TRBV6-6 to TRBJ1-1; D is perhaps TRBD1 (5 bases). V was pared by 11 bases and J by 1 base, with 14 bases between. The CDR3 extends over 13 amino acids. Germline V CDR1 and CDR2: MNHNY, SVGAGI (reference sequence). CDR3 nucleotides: TGTGCCCTCTCGGCAGGGAGGAACACTGAAGCTTTCTTT. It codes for CALSAGRNTEAFF.

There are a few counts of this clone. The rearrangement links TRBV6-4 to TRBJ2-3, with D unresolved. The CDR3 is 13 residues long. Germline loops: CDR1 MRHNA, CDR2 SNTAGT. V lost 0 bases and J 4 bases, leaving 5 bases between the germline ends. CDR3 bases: TGTGCCAGCAGTGACTCTTATGCAGATACGCAGTATTTT. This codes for CASSDSYADTQYF.

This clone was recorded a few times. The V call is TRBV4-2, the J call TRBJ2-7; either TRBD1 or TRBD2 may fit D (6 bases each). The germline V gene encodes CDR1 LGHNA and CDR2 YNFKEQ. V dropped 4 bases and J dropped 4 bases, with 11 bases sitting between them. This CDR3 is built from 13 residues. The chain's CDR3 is CASSRGGSYEQYF. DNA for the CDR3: TGTGCCAGCAGCCGAGGGGGGAGTTACGAGCAGTACTTC.

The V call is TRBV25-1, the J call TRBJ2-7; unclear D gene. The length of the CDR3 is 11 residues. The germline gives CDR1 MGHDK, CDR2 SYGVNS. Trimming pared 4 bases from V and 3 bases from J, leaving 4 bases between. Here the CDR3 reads CASSVNYEQYF. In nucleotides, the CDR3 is TGTGCCAGCAGTGTGAACTACGAGCAGTACTTC.

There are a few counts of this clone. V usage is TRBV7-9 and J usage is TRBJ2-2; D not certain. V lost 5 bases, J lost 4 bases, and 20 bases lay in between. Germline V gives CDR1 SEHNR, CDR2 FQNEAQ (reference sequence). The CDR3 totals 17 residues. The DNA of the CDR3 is TGTGCCAGCAGCCCGCGGTGGATAAGTACGGGCACCGGGGAGCTGTTTTTT. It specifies CASSPRWISTGTGELFF.

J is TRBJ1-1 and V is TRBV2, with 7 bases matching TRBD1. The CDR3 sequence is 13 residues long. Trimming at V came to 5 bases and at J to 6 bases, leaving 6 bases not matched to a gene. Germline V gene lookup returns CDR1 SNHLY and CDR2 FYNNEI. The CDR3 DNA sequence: TGTGCCAGCAGTCGACAGGGCGGCGCTGAAGCTTTCTTT. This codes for CASSRQGGAEAFF.

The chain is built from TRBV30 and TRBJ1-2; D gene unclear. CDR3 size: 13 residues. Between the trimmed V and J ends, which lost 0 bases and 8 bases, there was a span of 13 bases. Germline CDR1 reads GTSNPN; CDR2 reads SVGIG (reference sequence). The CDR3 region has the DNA TGTGCCTGGAGTGTATGGGGAAAAGTCGGCTACACCTTC. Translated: CAWSVWGKVGYTF.

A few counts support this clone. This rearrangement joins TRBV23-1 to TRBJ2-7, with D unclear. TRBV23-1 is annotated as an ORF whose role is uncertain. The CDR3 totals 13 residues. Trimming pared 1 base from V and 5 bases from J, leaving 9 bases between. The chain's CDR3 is CASSQFGEHEQYF. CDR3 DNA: TGCGCCAGCAGTCAATTTGGGGAACACGAGCAGTACTTC.

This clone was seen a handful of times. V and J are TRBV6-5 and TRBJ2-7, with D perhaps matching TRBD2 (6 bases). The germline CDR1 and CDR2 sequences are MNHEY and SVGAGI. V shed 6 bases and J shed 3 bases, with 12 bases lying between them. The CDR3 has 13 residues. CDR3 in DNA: TGTGCCAGCAGGATAGCGGCAGACTACGAGCAGTACTTC. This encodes CASRIAADYEQYF.

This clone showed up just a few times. The CDR3 sequence: CASSSPGLYNEQFF. DNA of the CDR3: TGTGCCAGCAGTTCCCCGGGACTTTACAATGAGCAGTTCTTC. The rearrangement uses TRBV28 and TRBJ2-1; possibly TRBD2 for D (6 bases). Germline CDR1 MDHEN, CDR2 SYDVKM. Deletions cut 4 bases from V and 4 bases from J, with 11 bases between. This CDR3 comprises 14 residues.

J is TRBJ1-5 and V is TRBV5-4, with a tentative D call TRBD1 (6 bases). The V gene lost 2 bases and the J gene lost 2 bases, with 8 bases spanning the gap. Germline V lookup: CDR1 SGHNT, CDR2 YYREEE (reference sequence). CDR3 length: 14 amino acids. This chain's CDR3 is CASSFAGGNQPQHF. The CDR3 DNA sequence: TGTGCCAGCAGCTTCGCAGGGGGCAATCAGCCCCAGCATTTT.

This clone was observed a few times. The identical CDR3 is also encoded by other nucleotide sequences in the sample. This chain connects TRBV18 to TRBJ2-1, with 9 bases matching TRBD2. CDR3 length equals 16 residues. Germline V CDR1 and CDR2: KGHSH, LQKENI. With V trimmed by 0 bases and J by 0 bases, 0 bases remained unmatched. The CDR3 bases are TGTGCCAGCTCACCACCTAGCGGGGGCTCCTACAATGAGCAGTTCTTC. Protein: CASSPPSGGSYNEQFF.

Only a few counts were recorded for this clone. This chain's CDR3 is CASRAGNEQFF. CDR3 coding DNA: TGTGCCAGCAGGGCCGGAAATGAGCAGTTCTTC. The V gene is TRBV28, the J gene TRBJ2-1; the D is unclear. The germline CDR1 and CDR2 sequences are MDHEN and SYDVKM. The CDR3 is 11 residues long. V was clipped by 6 bases and J by 7 bases, with 7 bases between them.

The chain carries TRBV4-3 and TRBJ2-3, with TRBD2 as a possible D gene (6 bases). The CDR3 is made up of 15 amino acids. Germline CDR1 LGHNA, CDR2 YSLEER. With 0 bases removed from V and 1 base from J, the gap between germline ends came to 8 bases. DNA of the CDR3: TGCGCCAGCAGCCAAGAGCCGGGAGGCACAGATACGCAGTATTTT. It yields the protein CASSQEPGGTDTQYF.

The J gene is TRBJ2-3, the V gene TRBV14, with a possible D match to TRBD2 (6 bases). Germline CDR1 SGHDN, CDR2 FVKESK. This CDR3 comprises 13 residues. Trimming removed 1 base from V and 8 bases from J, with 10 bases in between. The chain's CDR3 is CASSQAGAGTQYF. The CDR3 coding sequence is TGTGCCAGCAGCCAAGCGGGAGCAGGTACGCAGTATTTT.

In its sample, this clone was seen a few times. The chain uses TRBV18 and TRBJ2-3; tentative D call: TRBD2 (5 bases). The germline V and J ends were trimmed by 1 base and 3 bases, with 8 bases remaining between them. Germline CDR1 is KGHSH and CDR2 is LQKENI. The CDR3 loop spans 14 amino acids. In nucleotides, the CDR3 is TGTGCCAGCTCACCACGGGAGTTAACAGATACGCAGTATTTT. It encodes CASSPRELTDTQYF.

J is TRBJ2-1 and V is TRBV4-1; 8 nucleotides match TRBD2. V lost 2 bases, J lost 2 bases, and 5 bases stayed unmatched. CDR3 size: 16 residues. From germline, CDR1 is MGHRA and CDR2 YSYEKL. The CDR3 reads CASSQPLAATYNEQFF. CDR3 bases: TGCGCCAGCAGCCAACCACTAGCGGCCACCTACAATGAGCAGTTCTTC.

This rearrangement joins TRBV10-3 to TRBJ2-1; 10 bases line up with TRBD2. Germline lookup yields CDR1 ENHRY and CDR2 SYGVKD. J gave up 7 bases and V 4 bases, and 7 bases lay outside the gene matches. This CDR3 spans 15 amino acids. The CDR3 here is CAISGGTSVSNEQFF. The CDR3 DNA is TGTGCCATCAGTGGAGGGACTAGCGTTTCTAATGAGCAGTTCTTC.

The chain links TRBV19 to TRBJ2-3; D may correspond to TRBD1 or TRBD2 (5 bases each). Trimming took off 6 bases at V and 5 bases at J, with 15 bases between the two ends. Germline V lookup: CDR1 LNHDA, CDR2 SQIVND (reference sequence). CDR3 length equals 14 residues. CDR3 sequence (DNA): TGTGCCAGTAGCCCAGGGATTCGGGGAGATACGCAGTATTTT. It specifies CASSPGIRGDTQYF.